Shown below are 32 T cell receptor beta chains from a single sample sequenced in a study of molecular identifiers for immune sequencing clone quantification. TCRdb called the PCR reads again in MiXCR, with one record for every CDR3 protein. Of around 480,000 distinct CDR3 sequences listed, under 30% are singletons. Sequencing was performed on naive CD8+ T cells from blood, with Jurkat cell RNA spiked in. Specified subset: FACS-sorted CD8+CD4-CCR7+CD45RA+ naive T cells. Receptors were obtained from a human donor in good health. Some libraries in this study had Jurkat cell RNA spiked in.

The rearrangement joins TRBV9 to TRBJ2-7; D is uncertain. This CDR3 comprises 13 residues. Germline V gene data show CDR1 as SGDLS and CDR2 as YYNGEE. Trimming left V 2 bases short and J 3 bases short, with 9 bases between. DNA of the CDR3: TGTGCCAGCAGCGTGAGCCCTGACTACGAGCAGTACTTC. It is translated as CASSVSPDYEQYF. The full variable domain, rest sourced from reference TRBV9 and TRBJ2-7, is DSGVTQTPKHLITATGQRVTLRCSPRSGDLSVYWYQQSLDQGLQFLIQYYNGEERAKGNILERFSAQQFPDLHSELNLSSLELGDSALYFCASSVSPDYEQYFGPGTRLTVT.

This clonotype was detected only a few times. V is TRBV28 and J is TRBJ2-7; 9 bases align to TRBD1. The CDR3 totals 14 residues. V dropped 5 bases and J dropped 4; count of bases not matched to a gene: 6. In germline, CDR1 is MDHEN, CDR2 SYDVKM. DNA of the CDR3: TGTGCCAGCAGTACTACAGGGGGCGGGTACGAGCAGTACTTC. Its translation: CASSTTGGGYEQYF.

This clonotype was picked up many times. The genes are TRBV29-1 and TRBJ1-1; D unclear. Germline-derived CDR1 and CDR2 are SQVTM and ANQGSEA. The CDR3 is 13 amino acids. V was trimmed by 0 bases and J by 6 bases, leaving 11 bases between them. This CDR3 reads CSVEDRSAPEAFF. The CDR3 region has the DNA TGCAGCGTTGAAGATCGGTCGGCGCCTGAAGCTTTCTTT.

In its sample, this clonotype was seen many times. This chain joins TRBV27 and TRBJ2-5; TRBD1 aligns across 8 bases. The CDR3 is 15 amino acids. V was clipped by 3 bases and J by 4 bases; unmatched bases: 7. Germline lookup yields CDR1 MNHEY and CDR2 SMNVEV (reference sequence). The CDR3 protein is CASSFGQGIGETQYF. In DNA form, the CDR3 reads TGTGCCAGCAGTTTTGGACAGGGTATAGGAGAGACCCAGTACTTC.

This clonotype has only a few counts. The chain has TRBV4-3 and TRBJ2-7; TRBD2 matches at 7 bases. The CDR3 has 16 residues. From germline, CDR1 is LGHNA and CDR2 YSLEER. V lost 2 bases, J lost 2 bases, and 9 bases stayed unmatched. As DNA, the CDR3 is TGCGCCAGCAGCCAATTTATAACGGGGGGAACCTACGAGCAGTACTTC. This sequence encodes CASSQFITGGTYEQYF.

The chain couples TRBV6-5 to TRBJ2-3; D might be TRBD2 (5 bases). V was clipped by 2 bases and J by 1 base, with 13 bases between them. The CDR3 has 16 residues. Germline V gives CDR1 MNHEY, CDR2 SVGAGI. The CDR3 protein is CASSYDETIRTDTQYF. CDR3 bases: TGTGCCAGCAGTTACGACGAGACTATACGCACAGATACGCAGTATTTT.

This clonotype was picked up a small number of times. CDR3 bases: TGTGCCAGCTCCGAGGGACTAGCGGGGGGGCTGGCAGATACGCAGTATTTT. As protein: CASSEGLAGGLADTQYF. J is TRBJ2-3 and V is TRBV9, with 16 bases aligning to TRBD2. The germline V gene encodes CDR1 SGDLS and CDR2 YYNGEE. V lost 7 bases to trimming and J lost 4 bases; unmatched junction nucleotides: 9. This CDR3 spans 17 amino acids. Looking up the rest from reference TRBV9 and TRBJ2-3 gives the full variable domain: DSGVTQTPKHLITATGQRVTLRCSPRSGDLSVYWYQQSLDQGLQFLIQYYNGEERAKGNILERFSAQQFPDLHSELNLSSLELGDSALYFCASSEGLAGGLADTQYFGPGTRLTVL.

This clonotype was seen ten or more times. The V call is TRBV7-6, the J call TRBJ2-3; the D gene is possibly TRBD2 (5 bases). The length of the CDR3 is 15 residues. V was cut by 5 bases and J by 0 bases, with 12 bases left in between. Per germline, CDR1 SGHVS and CDR2 FNYEAQ. The CDR3 is CASSQSGASTDTQYF. The CDR3 DNA reads as TGTGCCAGCAGCCAAAGCGGAGCTAGCACAGATACGCAGTATTTT.

This clonotype was detected ten times or more. V gene TRBV14 combines with J gene TRBJ2-5; possibly TRBD1 for D (5 bases). The CDR3 is 16 amino acids. Trimming took off 5 bases at V and 0 bases at J, with 16 bases between the two ends. Per germline, CDR1 SGHDN and CDR2 FVKESK. CDR3 coding DNA: TGTGCCAGCAGCGGTGCAGGGATAGGTTACCAAGAGACCCAGTACTTC. Translation gives CASSGAGIGYQETQYF.

There are a few counts of this clonotype. Sequence at one end of the junction differs from germline and may be a read error. V usage is TRBV10-3 and J usage is TRBJ2-3; TRBD2 agrees at 8 bases. The CDR3 sequence is 16 residues long. CDR1 and CDR2 (germline): ENHRY, SYGVKD. The CDR3 DNA follows: TGTGCCATCAGAGAGTCGAGCGGGGGTAGGGAAGATACGCAGTATTTT. Its protein product is CAIRESSGGREDTQYF.

The CDR3 DNA follows: TGTGCCAGCAGCTCACACGGGACAAGAGACTCTGAAGCTTTCTTT. Protein: CASSSHGTRDSEAFF. V and J are TRBV7-8 and TRBJ1-1; possibly TRBD1 for D (6 bases). This CDR3 comprises 15 residues. CDR1 and CDR2 (germline): SGHVS, FQNEAQ. V lost 4 bases, J lost 6 bases, and 18 bases lay in between.

There are many counts of this clonotype. This chain uses TRBV6-2 or TRBV6-3 with TRBJ2-3, with 7 bases fitting TRBD2. V was clipped by 7 bases and J by 4 bases; unmatched bases: 11. The CDR3 runs 15 residues. Germline CDR1 reads MNHEY; CDR2 reads SVGEGT. CDR3 region: CASTPWSGAADTQYF. DNA for the CDR3: TGTGCCAGCACTCCCTGGAGCGGGGCAGCAGATACGCAGTATTTT.

This clonotype was counted a few times. This chain links TRBV9 with TRBJ1-1, with a weak D call TRBD1 (5 bases). Germline V gives CDR1 SGDLS, CDR2 YYNGEE. The CDR3 length is 15 residues. V lost 6 bases to trimming and J lost 2 bases, with 17 bases between them. CDR3 in amino acids: CASTAILGQNTEAFF. In DNA form, the CDR3 reads TGTGCCAGCACCGCTATATTAGGACAAAACACTGAAGCTTTCTTT.

At least ten counts were recorded for this clonotype. J is TRBJ2-2 and V is TRBV29-1; weak D call: TRBD1 (5 bases). CDR3 length equals 13 residues. Germline-derived CDR1 and CDR2 are SQVTM and ANQGSEA. Trimming left V 7 bases short and J 1 base short, with 10 bases between. The CDR3: CSGLGENTGELFF. CDR3 in DNA: TGCAGCGGTCTAGGGGAGAACACCGGGGAGCTGTTTTTT.

This clonotype was detected many times. The chain recombines TRBV29-1 with TRBJ2-2; 7 bases agree with TRBD1. Germline V CDR1 and CDR2: SQVTM, ANQGSEA. V shed 3 bases, J shed 0 bases, and the junction held 7 bases outside the gene matches. The length of the CDR3 is 16 residues. The CDR3: CSVDFGTAANTGELFF. The CDR3, as DNA: TGCAGCGTTGATTTCGGGACAGCTGCGAACACCGGGGAGCTGTTTTTT.

The V and J genes are TRBV20-1 and TRBJ1-4; D is uncertain. The CDR3 consists of 13 residues. Trimming removed 0 bases from V and 14 bases from J, with 16 bases in between. CDR1 DFQATT and CDR2 SNEGSKA come from the germline V gene (reference sequence). DNA for the CDR3: TGCAGTGCTAGAGATGAAGATGGGCTTGGCCTGTTTTTT. As protein: CSARDEDGLGLFF.

The sample holds a few counts of this clonotype. The chain couples TRBV5-4 to TRBJ1-1; D is unclear. The V end lost 0 bases, the J end lost 3 bases, and 9 bases lay between the germline ends. Germline values: CDR1 SGHNT, CDR2 YYREEE (reference sequence). The CDR3 sequence is 14 residues long. The CDR3 DNA is TGTGCCAGCAGCTTGGGCCGTTGGGACACTGAAGCTTTCTTT. Protein product: CASSLGRWDTEAFF.

This clonotype was observed a few times. The chain uses TRBV12-3 or TRBV12-4 and TRBJ1-1; the D gene is possibly TRBD1 (6 bases). The CDR3 runs to 15 residues. Trimming took off 3 bases at V and 4 bases at J, with 15 bases between the two ends. The CDR3 loop reads CASSLLWGASTEAFF. The CDR3 DNA reads TGTGCCAGCAGTTTGTTATGGGGGGCGAGCACTGAAGCTTTCTTT.

This clonotype was found a few times. This chain connects TRBV7-9 to TRBJ1-1; a weak D match, TRBD1 (5 bases). V lost 2 bases and J 4 bases, leaving 14 bases between the germline ends. This CDR3 comprises 15 residues. The germline V gene has CDR1 SEHNR and CDR2 FQNEAQ (reference sequence). The CDR3 sequence is CASSLSFRGGTEAFF. The CDR3 nucleotides read TGTGCCAGCAGCTTATCGTTTCGGGGGGGCACTGAAGCTTTCTTT.

The chain uses TRBV4-1 and TRBJ1-5; D possibly corresponds to TRBD1 (5 bases). CDR3 size: 16 residues. V was clipped by 8 bases and J by 4 bases, with 21 bases between them. Germline CDR1 reads MGHRA; CDR2 reads YSYEKL. The CDR3 nucleotides read TGCGCCAGCGGCCCTAGACAGTCTAGGGGTAATCAGCCCCAGCATTTT. This encodes CASGPRQSRGNQPQHF.

This clonotype showed up just a few times. The chain carries TRBV15 and TRBJ1-1, with D possibly TRBD1 on 6 matching bases. The V and J ends lost 0 bases and 6 bases respectively, with 17 bases between them. The CDR3 covers 16 residues. From germline, CDR1 is LNHNV and CDR2 YYDKDF (reference sequence). In nucleotides, the CDR3 is TGTGCCACCAGCAGAGATTCCGGAAGACCAGGGGCTGAAGCTTTCTTT. Its protein is CATSRDSGRPGAEAFF.

The chain employs TRBV19 and TRBJ2-1, with D unclear. The CDR3 loop spans 14 amino acids. The ends were cut back, 9 bases at V and 4 bases at J, with 16 bases in the middle. Germline lookup yields CDR1 LNHDA and CDR2 SQIVND (reference sequence). The CDR3 bases are TGTGCCAGCACTTCATTAGGTAGTTACAATGAGCAGTTCTTC. This gives the protein CASTSLGSYNEQFF.

The chain uses TRBV5-4 and TRBJ2-7; the match to TRBD1 covers 10 bases. J was trimmed by 7 bases and V by 2 bases; bases with no gene match: 9. The CDR3 spans 15 residues. Per germline, CDR1 SGHNT and CDR2 YYREEE (reference sequence). The chain's CDR3 is CASSFWGTGDGEQYF. The CDR3 DNA follows: TGTGCCAGCAGCTTTTGGGGGACAGGGGACGGGGAGCAGTACTTC.

This clonotype was counted ten times or more. Given a much more abundant clone one base away, this may be a read error. V usage is TRBV11-2 and J usage is TRBJ2-3, with D unclear. The CDR3 length is 11 residues. Germline V lookup: CDR1 SGHAT, CDR2 FQNNGV. V was clipped by 2 bases and J by 4 bases, with 1 base between them. CDR3 residues: CASSLPDTQYF. The CDR3 DNA reads TGTGCCAGCAGCTTACCAGATACGCAGTATTTT.

The genes are TRBV28 and TRBJ1-5; D is perhaps TRBD1 (5 bases). V dropped 3 bases and J dropped 6 bases, with 12 bases sitting between them. The CDR3 spans 14 residues. The germline V gene encodes CDR1 MDHEN and CDR2 SYDVKM. The DNA for the CDR3 is TGTGCCAGCAGTTTTAGACAGAATGTTCAGCCCCAGCATTTT. Protein: CASSFRQNVQPQHF.

Concerning this clonotype: This clone may be a read error of a much larger clone one base away. V usage is TRBV7-9 and J usage is TRBJ2-3; D is uncertain. The V gene's germline CDR1 is SEHNR and CDR2 FQNEAQ (reference sequence). The length of the CDR3 is 13 residues. CDR3 loop: CASSLETSDTRYF. The CDR3 DNA reads as TGTGCCAGCAGCTTAGAGACTTCAGATACGCGGTATTTT. The variable domain in full, completed from reference TRBV7-9 and TRBJ2-3, reads DTGVSQNPRHKITKRGQNVTFRCDPISEHNRLYWYRQTLGQGPEFLTYFQNEAQLEKSRLLSDRFSAERPKGSFSTLEIQRTEQGDSAMYLCASSLETSDTRYFGPGTRLTVL.

Details on this clonotype: Relative to the germline gene, one junction end is altered; a read error may explain this. This rearrangement joins TRBV24-1 to TRBJ2-2; D is ambiguous. The CDR3 contains 16 residues. Germline V CDR1 and CDR2: KGHDR, SFDVKD. CDR3 DNA sequence: TGTGCCATCAGTGAAGGTCCGTGGCAGAACACCGGGGAGCTGTTTTTT. Protein sequence: CAISEGPWQNTGELFF.

This clonotype was observed at least ten times. The chain has TRBV19 and TRBJ1-5; 7 bases match TRBD1. The CDR3 sequence is 15 residues long. The trim removed 1 base at V and 3 bases at J, leaving 3 bases unmatched. Per the germline V gene, CDR1 is LNHDA and CDR2 is SQIVND (reference sequence). This CDR3 reads CASSIGQGNNQPQHF. CDR3 DNA: TGTGCCAGTAGTATAGGACAGGGAAACAATCAGCCCCAGCATTTT.

Turning to this clonotype: This may come from a read error, since a much larger clone is one base off. The chain uses TRBV7-3 and TRBJ1-5; D gene ambiguous. Germline CDR1 and CDR2: SGHTA and FQGTGA. This CDR3 spans 17 amino acids. The CDR3 is CASSSPLVGYSNQPQRF. CDR3 DNA sequence: TGTGCCAGCAGCTCCCCCCTGGTGGGCTATAGCAATCAGCCCCAGCGTTTT.

This clonotype was counted between two and nine times. This chain links TRBV13 with TRBJ2-3; D may be TRBD2 (6 bases). This CDR3 region has 16 residues. Germline values: CDR1 PRHDT, CDR2 FYEKMQ (reference sequence). Trimming took off 4 bases at V and 2 bases at J, with 16 bases between the two ends. This CDR3 is CASSSVGGTTTDTQYF. The CDR3 DNA follows: TGTGCCAGCAGCTCAGTGGGAGGCACAACCACAGATACGCAGTATTTT. The whole variable domain, filled in from reference TRBV13 and TRBJ2-3, reads AAGVIQSPRHLIKEKRETATLKCYPIPRHDTVYWYQQGPGQDPQFLISFYEKMQSDKGSIPDRFSAQQFSDYHSELNMSSLELGDSALYFCASSSVGGTTTDTQYFGPGTRLTVL.

This clonotype was recorded at least ten times. The chain joins TRBV2 to TRBJ2-3; 7 bases are a match to TRBD2. The ends lost 2 bases at V and 3 bases at J; junction bases unmatched: 2. CDR1 is SNHLY and CDR2 is FYNNEI in the germline V gene. CDR3 length: 14 amino acids. The CDR3 loop reads CASSEKGGTDTQYF. Here the CDR3 DNA reads TGTGCCAGCAGTGAAAAGGGAGGGACAGATACGCAGTATTTT. Full variable domain (outside the CDR3, taken from reference TRBV2 and TRBJ2-3): EPEVTQTPSHQVTQMGQEVILRCVPISNHLYFYWYRQILGQKVEFLVSFYNNEISEKSEIFDDQFSVERPDGSNFTLKIRSTKLEDSAMYFCASSEKGGTDTQYFGPGTRLTVL.

Remarks on this clonotype: Given a much more abundant clone one base away, this may be a read error. DNA for the CDR3: TGCGCCAGCAGCCAGCCAGGGGAAAGTCAGTCCCAGCATTTT. It encodes CASSQPGESQSQHF. The chain employs TRBV4-1 and TRBJ1-5, with D perhaps TRBD1 (6 bases). The V gene's germline CDR1 is MGHRA and CDR2 YSYEKL. This CDR3 has 14 amino acids.